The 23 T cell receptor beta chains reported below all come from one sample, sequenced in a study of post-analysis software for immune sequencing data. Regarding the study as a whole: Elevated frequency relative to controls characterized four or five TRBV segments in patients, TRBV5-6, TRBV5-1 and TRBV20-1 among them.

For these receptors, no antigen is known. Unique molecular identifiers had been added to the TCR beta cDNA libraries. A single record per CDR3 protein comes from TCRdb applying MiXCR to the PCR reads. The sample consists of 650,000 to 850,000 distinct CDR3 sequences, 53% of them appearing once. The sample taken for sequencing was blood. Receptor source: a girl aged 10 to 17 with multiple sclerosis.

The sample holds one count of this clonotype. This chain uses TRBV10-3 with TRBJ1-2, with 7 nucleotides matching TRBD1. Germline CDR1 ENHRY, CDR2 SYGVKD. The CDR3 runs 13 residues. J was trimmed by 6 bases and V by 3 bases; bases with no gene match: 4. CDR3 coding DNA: TGTGCCATCAGTGAAACAGGGGCTCATGGCTACACCTTC. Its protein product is CAISETGAHGYTF.

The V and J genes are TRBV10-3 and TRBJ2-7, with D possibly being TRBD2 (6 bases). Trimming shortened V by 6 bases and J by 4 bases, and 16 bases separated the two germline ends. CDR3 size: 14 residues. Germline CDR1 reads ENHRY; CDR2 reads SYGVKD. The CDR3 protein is CAIRVDGSLYEQYF. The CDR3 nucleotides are TGTGCCATCAGGGTAGACGGGAGTTTGTACGAGCAGTACTTC.

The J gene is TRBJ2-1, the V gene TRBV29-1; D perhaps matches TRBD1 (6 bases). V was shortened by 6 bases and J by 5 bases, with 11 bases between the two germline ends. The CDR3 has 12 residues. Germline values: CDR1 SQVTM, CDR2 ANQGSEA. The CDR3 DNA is TGCAGCGTCAAAAGGACAGACAATGAGCAGTTCTTC. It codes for CSVKRTDNEQFF.

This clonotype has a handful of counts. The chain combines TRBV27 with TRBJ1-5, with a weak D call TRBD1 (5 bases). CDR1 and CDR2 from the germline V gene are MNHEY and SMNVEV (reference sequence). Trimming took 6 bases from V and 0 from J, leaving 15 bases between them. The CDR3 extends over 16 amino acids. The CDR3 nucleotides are TGTGCCAGCAGCTCAACAGGCGGGTTTAGCAATCAGCCCCAGCATTTT. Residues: CASSSTGGFSNQPQHF.

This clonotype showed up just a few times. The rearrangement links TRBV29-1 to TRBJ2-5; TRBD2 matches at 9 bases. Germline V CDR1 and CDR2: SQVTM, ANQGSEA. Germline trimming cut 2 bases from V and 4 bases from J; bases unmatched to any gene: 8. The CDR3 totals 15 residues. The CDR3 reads CSVEPVAGAVETQYF. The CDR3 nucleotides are TGCAGCGTTGAACCCGTAGCGGGAGCGGTAGAGACCCAGTACTTC. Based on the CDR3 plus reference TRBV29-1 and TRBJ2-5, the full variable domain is SAVISQKPSRDICQRGTSLTIQCQVDSQVTMMFWYRQQPGQSLTLIATANQGSEATYESGFVIDKFPISRPNLTFSTLTVSNMSPEDSSIYLCSVEPVAGAVETQYFGPGTRLLVL.

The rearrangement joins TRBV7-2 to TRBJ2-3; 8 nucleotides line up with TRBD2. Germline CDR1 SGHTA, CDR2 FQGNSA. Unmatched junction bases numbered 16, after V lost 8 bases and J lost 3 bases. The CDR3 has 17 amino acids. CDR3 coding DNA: TGTGCCAGCGCCTATGGCGGGGGGCCCGGGGGAACAGATACGCAGTATTTT. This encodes CASAYGGGPGGTDTQYF.

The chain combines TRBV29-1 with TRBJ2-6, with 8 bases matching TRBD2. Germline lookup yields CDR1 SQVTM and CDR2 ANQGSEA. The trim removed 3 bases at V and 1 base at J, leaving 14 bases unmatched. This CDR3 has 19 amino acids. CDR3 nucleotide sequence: TGCAGCGTTGAGGAGATCGGGGGACTAGGAAGTTCTGGGGCCAACGTCCTGACTTTC. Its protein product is CSVEEIGGLGSSGANVLTF.

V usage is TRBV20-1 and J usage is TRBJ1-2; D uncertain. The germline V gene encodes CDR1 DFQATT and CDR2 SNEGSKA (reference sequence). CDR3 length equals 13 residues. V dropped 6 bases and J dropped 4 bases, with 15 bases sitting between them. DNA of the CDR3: TGCAGTGCCAGAAGTCCAGCTCTCTATGGCTACACCTTC. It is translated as CSARSPALYGYTF.

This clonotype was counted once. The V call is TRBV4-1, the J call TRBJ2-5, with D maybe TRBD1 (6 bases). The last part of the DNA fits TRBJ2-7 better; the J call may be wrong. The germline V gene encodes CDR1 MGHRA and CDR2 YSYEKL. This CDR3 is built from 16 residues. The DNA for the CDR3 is TGCGCCAGCAGCCAAGGAGTGAACCGCAGGGGCGTCGAGCAGTACTTC. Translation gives CASSQGVNRRGVEQYF.

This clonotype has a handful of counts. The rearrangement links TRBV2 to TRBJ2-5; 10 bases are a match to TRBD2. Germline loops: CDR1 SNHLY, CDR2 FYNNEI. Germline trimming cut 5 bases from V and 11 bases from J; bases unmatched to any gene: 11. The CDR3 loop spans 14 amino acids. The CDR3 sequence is CASSNPSGRDEQYF. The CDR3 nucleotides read TGTGCCAGCAGTAACCCTAGCGGGAGAGATGAGCAGTACTTC.

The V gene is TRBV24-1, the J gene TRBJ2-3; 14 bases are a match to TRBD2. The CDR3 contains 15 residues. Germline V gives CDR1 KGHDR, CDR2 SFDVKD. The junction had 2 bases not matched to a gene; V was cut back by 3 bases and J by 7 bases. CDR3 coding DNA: TGTGCCACCAGTGATGGGACTAGCGGGAGACATACGCAGTATTTT. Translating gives CATSDGTSGRHTQYF.

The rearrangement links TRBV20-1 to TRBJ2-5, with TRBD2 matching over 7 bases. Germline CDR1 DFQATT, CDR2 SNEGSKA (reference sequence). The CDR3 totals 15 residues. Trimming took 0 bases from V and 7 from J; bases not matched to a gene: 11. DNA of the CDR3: TGCAGTGCTAGAGATCCTGGAAGCGGGGCGGTGACCCAGTACTTC. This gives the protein CSARDPGSGAVTQYF.

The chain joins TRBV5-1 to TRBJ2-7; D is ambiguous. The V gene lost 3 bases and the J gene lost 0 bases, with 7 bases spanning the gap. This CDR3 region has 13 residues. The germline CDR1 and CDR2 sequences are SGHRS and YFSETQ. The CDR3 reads CASSSYDSYEQYF. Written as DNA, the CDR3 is TGCGCCAGCAGCTCATACGACTCCTACGAGCAGTACTTC. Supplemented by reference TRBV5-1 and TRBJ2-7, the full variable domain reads KAGVTQTPRYLIKTRGQQVTLSCSPISGHRSVSWYQQTPGQGLQFLFEYFSETQRNKGNFPGRFSGRQFSNSRSEMNVSTLELGDSALYLCASSSYDSYEQYFGPGTRLTVT.

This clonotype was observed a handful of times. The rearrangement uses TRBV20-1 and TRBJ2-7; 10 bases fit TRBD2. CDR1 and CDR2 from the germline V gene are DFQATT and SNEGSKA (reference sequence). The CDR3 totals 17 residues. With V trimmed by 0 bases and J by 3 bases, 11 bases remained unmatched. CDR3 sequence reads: CSARDRRRLAGDYEQYF. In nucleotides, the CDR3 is TGCAGTGCTAGAGATCGTCGGAGGCTAGCGGGAGACTACGAGCAGTACTTC.

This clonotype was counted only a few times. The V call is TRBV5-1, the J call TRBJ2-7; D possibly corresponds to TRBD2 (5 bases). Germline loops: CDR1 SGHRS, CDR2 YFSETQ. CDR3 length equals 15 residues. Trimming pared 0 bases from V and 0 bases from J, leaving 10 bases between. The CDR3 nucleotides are TGCGCCAGCAGCTTGGACGGGATTAGCTCCTACGAGCAGTACTTC. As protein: CASSLDGISSYEQYF.

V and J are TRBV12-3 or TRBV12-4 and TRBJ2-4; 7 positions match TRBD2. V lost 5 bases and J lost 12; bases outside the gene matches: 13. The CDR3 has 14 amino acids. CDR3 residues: CASSGGGPIHPQYF. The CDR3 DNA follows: TGTGCCAGCAGTGGGGGGGGACCAATACACCCTCAGTACTTC.

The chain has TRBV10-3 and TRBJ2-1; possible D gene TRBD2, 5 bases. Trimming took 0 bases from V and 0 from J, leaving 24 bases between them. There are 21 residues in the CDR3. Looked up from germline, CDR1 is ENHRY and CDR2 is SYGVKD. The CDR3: CAISESGRGGLSESSYNEQFF. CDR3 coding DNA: TGTGCCATCAGTGAGTCCGGTCGGGGTGGGCTTTCAGAGAGCTCCTACAATGAGCAGTTCTTC.

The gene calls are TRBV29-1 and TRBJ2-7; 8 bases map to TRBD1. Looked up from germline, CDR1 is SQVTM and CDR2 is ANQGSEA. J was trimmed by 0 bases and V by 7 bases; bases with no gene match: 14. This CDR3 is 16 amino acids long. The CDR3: CSAGGFRDRSSYEQYF. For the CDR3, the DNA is TGCAGCGCCGGGGGATTTCGGGACAGGAGCTCCTACGAGCAGTACTTC.

CDR3 in amino acids: CARLGPLSRFGETQYF. The CDR3 region has the DNA TGTGCCCGCCTTGGGCCCCTCTCTCGATTTGGGGAGACCCAGTACTTC. This rearrangement joins TRBV6-1 to TRBJ2-5; D gene ambiguous. Germline V lookup: CDR1 MNHNS, CDR2 SASEGT. The CDR3 has 16 amino acids. Trimming removed 11 bases at V and 5 bases at J, with 27 bases between.

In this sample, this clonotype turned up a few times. The CDR3 is CASSSGQGYLYEQYF. For the CDR3, the DNA is TGTGCCAGCAGCTCGGGACAGGGGTATCTCTACGAGCAGTACTTC. The chain uses TRBV7-9 and TRBJ2-7; TRBD1 aligns across 10 bases. There are 15 residues in the CDR3. The junction had 6 bases not matched to a gene; V was cut back by 4 bases and J by 3 bases. Germline loops: CDR1 SEHNR, CDR2 FQNEAQ (reference sequence). The whole variable domain, remainder taken from reference TRBV7-9 and TRBJ2-7, is DTGVSQNPRHKITKRGQNVTFRCDPISEHNRLYWYRQTLGQGPEFLTYFQNEAQLEKSRLLSDRFSAERPKGSFSTLEIQRTEQGDSAMYLCASSSGQGYLYEQYFGPGTRLTVT.

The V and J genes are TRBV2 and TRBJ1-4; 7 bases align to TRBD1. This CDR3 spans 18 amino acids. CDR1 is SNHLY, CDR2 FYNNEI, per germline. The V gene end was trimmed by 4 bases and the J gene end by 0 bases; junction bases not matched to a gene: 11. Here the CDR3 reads CASSGSRTGVATNEKLFF. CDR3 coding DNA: TGTGCCAGCAGTGGGTCCAGGACAGGTGTTGCAACTAATGAAAAACTGTTTTTT.

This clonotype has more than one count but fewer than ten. CDR3 residues: CASSRVAGAYYEQYF. The DNA of the CDR3 is TGTGCCAGCAGTCGCGTCGCGGGAGCCTACTACGAGCAGTACTTC. This chain connects TRBV27 to TRBJ2-7; 7 nucleotides match TRBD2. V was pared by 5 bases and J by 3 bases, with 10 bases of the junction left unmatched. CDR1 is MNHEY and CDR2 is SMNVEV in the germline V gene (reference sequence). The CDR3 spans 15 residues.

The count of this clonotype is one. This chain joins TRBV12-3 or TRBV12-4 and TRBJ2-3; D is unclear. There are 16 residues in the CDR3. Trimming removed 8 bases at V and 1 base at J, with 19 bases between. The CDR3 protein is CASCRLRVGGTDTQYF. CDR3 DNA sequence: TGTGCCAGCTGCAGGCTCCGGGTCGGCGGCACAGATACGCAGTATTTT.